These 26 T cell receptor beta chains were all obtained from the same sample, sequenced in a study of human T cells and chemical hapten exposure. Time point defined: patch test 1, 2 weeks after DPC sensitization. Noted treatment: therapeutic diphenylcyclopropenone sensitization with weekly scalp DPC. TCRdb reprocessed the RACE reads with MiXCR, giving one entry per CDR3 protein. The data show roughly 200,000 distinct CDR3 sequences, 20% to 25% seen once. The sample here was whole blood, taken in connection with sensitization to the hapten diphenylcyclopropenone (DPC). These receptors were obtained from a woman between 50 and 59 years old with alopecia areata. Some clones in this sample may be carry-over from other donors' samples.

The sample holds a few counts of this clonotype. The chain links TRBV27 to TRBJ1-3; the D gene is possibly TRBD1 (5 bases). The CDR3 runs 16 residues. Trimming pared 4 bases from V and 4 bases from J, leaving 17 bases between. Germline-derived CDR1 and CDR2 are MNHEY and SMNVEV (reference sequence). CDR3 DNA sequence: TGTGCCAGCAGTTCACTTACCGGGACCGGAGGAAACACCATATATTTT. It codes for CASSSLTGTGGNTIYF.

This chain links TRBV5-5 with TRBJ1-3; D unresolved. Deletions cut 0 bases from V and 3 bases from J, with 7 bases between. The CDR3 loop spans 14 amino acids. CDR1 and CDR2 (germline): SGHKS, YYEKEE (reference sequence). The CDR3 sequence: CASSLEDIGNTIYF. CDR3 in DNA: TGTGCCAGCAGCTTGGAGGATATTGGAAACACCATATATTTT.

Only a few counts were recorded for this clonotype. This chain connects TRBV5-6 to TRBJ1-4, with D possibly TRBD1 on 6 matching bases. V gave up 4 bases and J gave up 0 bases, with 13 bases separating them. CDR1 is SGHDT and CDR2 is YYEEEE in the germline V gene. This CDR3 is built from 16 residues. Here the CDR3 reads CASSRGQASTNEKLFF. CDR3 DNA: TGTGCCAGCAGCCGGGGGCAGGCCTCAACTAATGAAAAACTGTTTTTT.

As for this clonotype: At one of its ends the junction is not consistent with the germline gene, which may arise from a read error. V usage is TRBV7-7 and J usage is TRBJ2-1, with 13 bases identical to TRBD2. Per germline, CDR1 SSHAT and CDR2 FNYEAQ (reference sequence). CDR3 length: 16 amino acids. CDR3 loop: CASSPRTSGSIHEQFF. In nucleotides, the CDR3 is TGTGCTAGCAGCCCAAGGACTAGCGGGAGTATCCATGAGCAGTTCTTC.

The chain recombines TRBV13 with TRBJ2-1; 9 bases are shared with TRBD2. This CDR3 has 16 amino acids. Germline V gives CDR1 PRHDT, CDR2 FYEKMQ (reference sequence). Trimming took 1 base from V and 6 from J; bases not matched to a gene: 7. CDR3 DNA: TGTGCCAGCAGCTTAGAAGGCGGGAGGGCCTCCAATGAGCAGTTCTTC. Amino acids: CASSLEGGRASNEQFF.

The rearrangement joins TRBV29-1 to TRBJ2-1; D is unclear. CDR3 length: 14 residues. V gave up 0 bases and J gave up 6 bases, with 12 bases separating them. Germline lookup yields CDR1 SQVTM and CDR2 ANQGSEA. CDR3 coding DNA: TGCAGCGTTGAAGATTCGCGCAGGTCCAATGAGCAGTTCTTC. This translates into CSVEDSRRSNEQFF.

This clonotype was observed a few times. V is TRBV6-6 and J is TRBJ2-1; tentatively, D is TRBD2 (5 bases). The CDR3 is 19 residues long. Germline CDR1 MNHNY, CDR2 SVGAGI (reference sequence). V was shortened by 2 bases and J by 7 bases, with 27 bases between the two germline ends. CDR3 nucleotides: TGTGCCAGCAGTTACACGCCCCCGGACTCAAGTTCGAGTATTAATGAGCAGTTCTTC. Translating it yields CASSYTPPDSSSSINEQFF.

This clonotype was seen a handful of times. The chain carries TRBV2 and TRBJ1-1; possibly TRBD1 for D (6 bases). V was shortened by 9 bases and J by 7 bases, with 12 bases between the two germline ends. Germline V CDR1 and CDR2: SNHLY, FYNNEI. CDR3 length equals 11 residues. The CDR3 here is CARGTWNEAFF. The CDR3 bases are TGTGCCAGAGGGACATGGAATGAAGCTTTCTTT.

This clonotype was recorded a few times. The CDR3 nucleotides read TGCAGTACAGACAGTTTCTCCTACAATGAGCAGTTCTTC. It codes for CSTDSFSYNEQFF. The rearrangement uses TRBV20-1 and TRBJ2-1, with TRBD1 as a possible D gene (5 bases). Looked up from germline, CDR1 is DFQATT and CDR2 is SNEGSKA (reference sequence). Trimming left V 8 bases short and J 0 bases short, with 11 bases between. This CDR3 comprises 13 residues.

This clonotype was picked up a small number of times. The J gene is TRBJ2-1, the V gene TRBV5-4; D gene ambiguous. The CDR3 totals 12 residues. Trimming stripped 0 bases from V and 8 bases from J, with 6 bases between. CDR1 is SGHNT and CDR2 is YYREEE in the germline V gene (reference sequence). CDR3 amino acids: CASSLAGYEQFF. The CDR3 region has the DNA TGTGCCAGCAGCTTGGCTGGGTATGAGCAGTTCTTC.

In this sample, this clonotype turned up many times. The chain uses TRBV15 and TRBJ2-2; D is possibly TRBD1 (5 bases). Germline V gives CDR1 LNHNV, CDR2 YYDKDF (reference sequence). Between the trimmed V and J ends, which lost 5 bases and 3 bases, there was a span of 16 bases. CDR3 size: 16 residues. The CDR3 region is CATSRYPIGDTGELFF. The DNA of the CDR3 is TGTGCCACCAGCCGCTACCCGATAGGGGACACCGGGGAGCTGTTTTTT.

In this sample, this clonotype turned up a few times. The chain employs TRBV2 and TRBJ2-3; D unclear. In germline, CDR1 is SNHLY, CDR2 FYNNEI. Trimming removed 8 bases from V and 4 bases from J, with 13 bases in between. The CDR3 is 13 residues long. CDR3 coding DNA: TGTGCCAGCGGCCGTGAGTTCGCAGATACGCAGTATTTT. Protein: CASGREFADTQYF. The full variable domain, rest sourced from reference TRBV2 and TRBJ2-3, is EPEVTQTPSHQVTQMGQEVILRCVPISNHLYFYWYRQILGQKVEFLVSFYNNEISEKSEIFDDQFSVERPDGSNFTLKIRSTKLEDSAMYFCASGREFADTQYFGPGTRLTVL.

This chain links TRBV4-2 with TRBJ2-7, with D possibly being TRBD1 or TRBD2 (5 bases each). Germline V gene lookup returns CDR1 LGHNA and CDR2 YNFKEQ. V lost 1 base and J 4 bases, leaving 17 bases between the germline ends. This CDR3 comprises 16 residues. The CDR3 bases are TGTGCCAGCAGCCAAGGGGATGGGACGGCTGGGTACGAGCAGTACTTC. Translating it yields CASSQGDGTAGYEQYF.

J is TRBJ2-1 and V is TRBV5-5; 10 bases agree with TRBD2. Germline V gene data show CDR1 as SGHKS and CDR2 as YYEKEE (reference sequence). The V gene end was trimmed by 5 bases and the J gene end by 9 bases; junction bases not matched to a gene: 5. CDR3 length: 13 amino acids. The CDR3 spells CASSLAGAGEQFF. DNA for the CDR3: TGTGCCAGCAGTCTAGCGGGAGCGGGTGAGCAGTTCTTC.

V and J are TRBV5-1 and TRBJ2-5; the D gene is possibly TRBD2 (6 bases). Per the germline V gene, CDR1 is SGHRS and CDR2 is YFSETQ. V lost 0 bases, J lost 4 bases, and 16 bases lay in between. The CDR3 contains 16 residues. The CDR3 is CASSLGLGAGSETQYF. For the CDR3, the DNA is TGCGCCAGCAGCTTGGGTTTAGGTGCGGGATCAGAGACCCAGTACTTC.

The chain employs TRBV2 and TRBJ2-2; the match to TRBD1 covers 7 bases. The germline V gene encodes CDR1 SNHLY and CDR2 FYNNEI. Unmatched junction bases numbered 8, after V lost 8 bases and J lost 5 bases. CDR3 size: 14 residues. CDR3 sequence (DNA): TGTGCCAGCGCGACAGGGAGAACGACCGGGGAGCTGTTTTTT. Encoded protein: CASATGRTTGELFF.

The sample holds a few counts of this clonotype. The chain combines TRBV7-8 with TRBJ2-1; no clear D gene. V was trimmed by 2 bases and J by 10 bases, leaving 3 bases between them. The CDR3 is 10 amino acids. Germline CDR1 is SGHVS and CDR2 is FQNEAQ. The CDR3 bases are TGTGCCAGCAGCTTAAAGGAGCAGTTCTTC. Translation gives CASSLKEQFF.

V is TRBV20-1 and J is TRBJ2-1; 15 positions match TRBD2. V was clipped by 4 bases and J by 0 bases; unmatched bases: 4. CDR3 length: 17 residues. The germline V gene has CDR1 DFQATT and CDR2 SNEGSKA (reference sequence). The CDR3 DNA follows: TGCAGTGCTACCGGACTAGCGGGAGGGAACTCCTACAATGAGCAGTTCTTC. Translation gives CSATGLAGGNSYNEQFF.

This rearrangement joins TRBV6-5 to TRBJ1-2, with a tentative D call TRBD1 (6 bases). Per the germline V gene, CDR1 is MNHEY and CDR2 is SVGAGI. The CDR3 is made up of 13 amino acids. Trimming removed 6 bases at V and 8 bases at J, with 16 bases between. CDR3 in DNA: TGTGCCAGCAGCCCTTCGGGGGCGAGGGGCTACACCTTC. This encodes CASSPSGARGYTF.

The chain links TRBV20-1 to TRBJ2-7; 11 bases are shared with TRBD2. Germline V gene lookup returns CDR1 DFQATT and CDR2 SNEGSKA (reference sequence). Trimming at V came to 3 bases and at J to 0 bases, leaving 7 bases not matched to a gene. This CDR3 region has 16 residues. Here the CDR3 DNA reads TGCAGTGCTAGGTCGACTAGCGGGGAGAGCTCCTACGAGCAGTACTTC. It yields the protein CSARSTSGESSYEQYF.

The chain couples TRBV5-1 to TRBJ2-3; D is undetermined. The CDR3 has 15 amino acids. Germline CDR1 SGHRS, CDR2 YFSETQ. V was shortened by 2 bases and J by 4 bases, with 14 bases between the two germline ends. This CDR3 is CASSFGNLAADTQYF. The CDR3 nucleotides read TGCGCCAGCAGCTTCGGAAACCTCGCCGCAGATACGCAGTATTTT.

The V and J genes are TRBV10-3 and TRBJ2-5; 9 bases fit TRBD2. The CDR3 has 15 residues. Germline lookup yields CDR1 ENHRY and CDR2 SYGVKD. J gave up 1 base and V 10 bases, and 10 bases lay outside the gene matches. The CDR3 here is CATRDIAGAQETQYF. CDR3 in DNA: TGTGCCACTCGGGACATAGCGGGAGCCCAAGAGACCCAGTACTTC.

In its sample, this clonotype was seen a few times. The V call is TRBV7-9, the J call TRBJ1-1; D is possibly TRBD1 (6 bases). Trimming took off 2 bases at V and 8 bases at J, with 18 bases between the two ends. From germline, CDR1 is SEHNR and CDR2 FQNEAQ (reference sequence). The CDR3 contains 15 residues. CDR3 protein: CASSLIGQGKLEAFF. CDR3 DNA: TGTGCCAGCAGCTTAATCGGTCAGGGGAAACTAGAAGCTTTCTTT.

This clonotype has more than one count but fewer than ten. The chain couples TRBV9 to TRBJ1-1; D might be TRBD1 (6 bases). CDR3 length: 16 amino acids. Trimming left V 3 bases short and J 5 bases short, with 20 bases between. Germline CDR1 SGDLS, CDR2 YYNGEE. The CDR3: CASSAFRGGSGTEAFF. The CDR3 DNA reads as TGTGCCAGCAGCGCGTTTAGGGGGGGTTCGGGGACTGAAGCTTTCTTT.

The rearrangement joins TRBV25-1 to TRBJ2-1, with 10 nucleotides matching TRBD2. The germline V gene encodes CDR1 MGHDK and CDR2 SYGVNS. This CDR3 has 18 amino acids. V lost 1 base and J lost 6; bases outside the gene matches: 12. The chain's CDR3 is CASSEFPHLAGVGNEQFF. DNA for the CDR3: TGTGCCAGCAGTGAATTCCCTCACCTAGCGGGAGTAGGCAATGAGCAGTTCTTC.

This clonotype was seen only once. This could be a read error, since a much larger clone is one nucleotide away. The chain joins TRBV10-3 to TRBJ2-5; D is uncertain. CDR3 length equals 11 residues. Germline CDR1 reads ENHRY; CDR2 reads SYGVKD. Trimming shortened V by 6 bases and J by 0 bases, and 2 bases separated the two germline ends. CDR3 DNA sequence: TGTGCCATCAGGGACCAAGAGACCCAGTACTTC. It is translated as CAIRDQETQYF.